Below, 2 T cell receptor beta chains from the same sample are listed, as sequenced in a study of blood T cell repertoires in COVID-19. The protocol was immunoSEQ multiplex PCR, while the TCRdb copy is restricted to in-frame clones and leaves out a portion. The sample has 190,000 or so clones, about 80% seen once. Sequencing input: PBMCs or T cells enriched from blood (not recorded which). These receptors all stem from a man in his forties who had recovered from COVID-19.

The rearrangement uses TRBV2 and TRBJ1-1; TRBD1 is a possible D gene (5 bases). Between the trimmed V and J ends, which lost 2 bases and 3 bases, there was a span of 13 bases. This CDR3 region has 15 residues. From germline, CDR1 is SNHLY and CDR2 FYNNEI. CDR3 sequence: CASSERGGLDTEAFF. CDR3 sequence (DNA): TGTGCCAGCAGTGAACGCGGGGGATTGGACACTGAAGCTTTCTTT.

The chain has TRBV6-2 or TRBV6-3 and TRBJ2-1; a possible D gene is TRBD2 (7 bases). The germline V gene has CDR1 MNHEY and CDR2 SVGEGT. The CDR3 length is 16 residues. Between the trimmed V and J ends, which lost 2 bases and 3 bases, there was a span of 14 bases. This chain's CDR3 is CASSYKGGGFYNEQFF. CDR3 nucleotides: TGTGCCAGCAGTTACAAGGGGGGGGGATTCTACAATGAGCAGTTCTTC.